These T cell receptor beta chains were read from a single sample in a study of blood T cell repertoires in COVID-19. Sequencing was performed with immunoSEQ multiplex PCR; in TCRdb, only in-frame clones are kept and a portion is missing. Of around 56,000 clones in the sample, around 86% were seen once. The specimen was peripheral blood. These receptors were taken from a woman over 75 with active or convalescent COVID-19. CDR3s include the opening cysteine and the closing phenylalanine or tryptophan. D genes are given only for firm matches. Some rows have no size entry. The others give once, few or many, or a class for an expanded clone.

>TRBD1|TRBV25-1|NA|TRBJ1-2
TGTGCCAGCAGTGACCCGACCCGGGACAGGGGTAACTATGGCTACACCTTC
CASSDPTRDRGNYGYTF
>NA|TRBV28|NA|TRBJ1-6
TGTGCCAGCAGAACCGACAGACCCTTCAATTCACCCCTCCACTTT
CASRTDRPFNSPLHF
>TRBD1|TRBV9|NA|TRBJ2-2
TGTGCCAGCAGCCCCACTGACAGGGATGGCGGGGAGCTGTTTTTT
CASSPTDRDGGELFF
>TRBD1|TRBV6-2/TRBV6-3|few|TRBJ1-2
TGTGCCAGCAGTTATGGACAGGTCTATGGCTACACCTTC
CASSYGQVYGYTF
>NA|TRBV11-3|NA|TRBJ2-3
TGTGCCAGCAGCTTAGCACAGGGTTCAGATACGCAGTATTTT
CASSLAQGSDTQYF
>TRBD2|TRBV19|NA|TRBJ2-1
TGTGCCAGTAGTGTCAGCGGACTAGCGGTCAATGAGCAGTTCTTC
CASSVSGLAVNEQFF
>NA|TRBV6-1|NA|TRBJ1-2
TGTGCCAGCAGTGAAGGTGCAGTCCCCTATGGCTACACCTTC
CASSEGAVPYGYTF
>NA|TRBV5-6|NA|TRBJ2-7
TGTGCCAGCAGCACGTACAGGAACCCCAACGAGCAGTACTTC
CASSTYRNPNEQYF
>TRBD2|TRBV19|NA|TRBJ2-5
TGTGCCAGTAGTAATCGGGGGCTAGCGGGGGGCCCCGGGGAGACCCAGTACTTC
CASSNRGLAGGPGETQYF
>NA|TRBV28|few|TRBJ1-4
TGTGCCAGCAGTTTAAGCAGGCAGAATGAAAAACTGTTTTTT
CASSLSRQNEKLFF
>TRBD1|TRBV5-1|NA|TRBJ1-2
TGCGCCAGCAGCTTGGGACCACAGGGGGCAGAGGGCTACACCTTC
CASSLGPQGAEGYTF
>TRBD1|TRBV2|NA|TRBJ1-4
TGTGCCAGCACCGGGACAGGGGGCGCGGGTGAAAAACTGTTTTTT
CASTGTGGAGEKLFF
>TRBD1|TRBV19|NA|TRBJ2-5
TGTGCCAGTAGTATAGGTTTAGGACAGGGGCCGGAGGAGACCCAGTACTTC
CASSIGLGQGPEETQYF
>NA|TRBV27|NA|TRBJ1-2
TGTGCCAGCAGTTTGGCCCCTGGGAGATTCTCTAACTATGGCTACACCTTC
CASSLAPGRFSNYGYTF